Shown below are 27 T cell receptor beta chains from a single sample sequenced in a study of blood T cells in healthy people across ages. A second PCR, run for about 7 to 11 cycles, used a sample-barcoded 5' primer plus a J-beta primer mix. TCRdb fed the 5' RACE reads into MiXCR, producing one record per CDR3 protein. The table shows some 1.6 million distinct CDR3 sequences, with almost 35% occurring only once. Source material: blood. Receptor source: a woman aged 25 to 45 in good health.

As DNA, the CDR3 is TGTGCCAGCAGCCCCAGGGTCTACCAACAAGAGACCCAGTACTTC. Translated, it gives CASSPRVYQQETQYF. V is TRBV11-1 and J is TRBJ2-5; maybe TRBD1 (5 bases). The length of the CDR3 is 15 residues. Germline CDR1 SGHAT, CDR2 FQDESV (reference sequence). Trimming left V 5 bases short and J 2 bases short, with 15 bases between.

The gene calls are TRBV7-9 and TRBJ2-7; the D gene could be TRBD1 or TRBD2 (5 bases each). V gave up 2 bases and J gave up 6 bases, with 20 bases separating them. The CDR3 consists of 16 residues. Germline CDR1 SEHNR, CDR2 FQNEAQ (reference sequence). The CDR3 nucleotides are TGTGCCAGCAGCTTAAGGGCCCCGGGGCTACAGCTCGAGCAGTACTTC. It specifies CASSLRAPGLQLEQYF.

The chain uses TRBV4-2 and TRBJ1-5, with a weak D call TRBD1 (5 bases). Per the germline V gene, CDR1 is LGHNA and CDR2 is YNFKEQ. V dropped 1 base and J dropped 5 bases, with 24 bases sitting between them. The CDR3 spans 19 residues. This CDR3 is CASSQVMGGVGAHDQPQHF. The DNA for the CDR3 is TGTGCCAGCAGCCAAGTAATGGGGGGGGTTGGGGCCCATGATCAGCCCCAGCATTTT.

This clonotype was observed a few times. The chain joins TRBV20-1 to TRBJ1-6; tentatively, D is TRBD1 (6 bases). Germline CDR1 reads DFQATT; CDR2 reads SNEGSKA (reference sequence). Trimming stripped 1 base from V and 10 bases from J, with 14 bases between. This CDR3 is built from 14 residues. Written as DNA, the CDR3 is TGCAGTGCTAGAGGGGGACAAGGTCGATCACCCCTCCACTTT. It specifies CSARGGQGRSPLHF.

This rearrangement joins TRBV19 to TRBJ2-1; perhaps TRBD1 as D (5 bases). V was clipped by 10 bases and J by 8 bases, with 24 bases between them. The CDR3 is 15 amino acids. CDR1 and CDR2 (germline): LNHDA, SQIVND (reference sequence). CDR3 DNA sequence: TGTGCCACCAACGAGGCAGGGTTCGGGCCATATGAGCAGTTCTTC. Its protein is CATNEAGFGPYEQFF.

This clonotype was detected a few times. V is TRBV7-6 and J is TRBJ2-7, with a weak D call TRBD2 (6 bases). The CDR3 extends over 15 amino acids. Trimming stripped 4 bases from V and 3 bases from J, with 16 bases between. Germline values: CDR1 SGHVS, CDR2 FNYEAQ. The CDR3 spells CASSSHASVYYEQYF. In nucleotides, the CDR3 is TGTGCCAGCAGCTCCCATGCTAGCGTATACTACGAGCAGTACTTC.

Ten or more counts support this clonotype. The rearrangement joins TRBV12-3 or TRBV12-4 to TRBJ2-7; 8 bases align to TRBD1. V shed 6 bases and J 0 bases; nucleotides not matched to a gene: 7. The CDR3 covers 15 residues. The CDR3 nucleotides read TGTGCCAGCAGAGGGACAGGAACAAACTCCTACGAGCAGTACTTC. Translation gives CASRGTGTNSYEQYF.

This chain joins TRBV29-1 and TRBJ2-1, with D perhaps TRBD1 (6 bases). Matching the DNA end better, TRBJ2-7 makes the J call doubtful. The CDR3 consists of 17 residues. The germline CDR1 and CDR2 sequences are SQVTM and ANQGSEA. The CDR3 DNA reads TGCAGCGTTGTAGGGGGAGTGGGTCCCAGCTCCTACAATGAGCAGTACTTC. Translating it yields CSVVGGVGPSSYNEQYF.

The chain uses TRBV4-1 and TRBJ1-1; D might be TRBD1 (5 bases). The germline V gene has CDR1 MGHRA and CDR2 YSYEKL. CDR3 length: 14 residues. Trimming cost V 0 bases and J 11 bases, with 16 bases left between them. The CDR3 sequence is CASSQDAQGGVAFF. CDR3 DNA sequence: TGCGCCAGCAGCCAAGATGCGCAGGGCGGTGTTGCTTTCTTT.

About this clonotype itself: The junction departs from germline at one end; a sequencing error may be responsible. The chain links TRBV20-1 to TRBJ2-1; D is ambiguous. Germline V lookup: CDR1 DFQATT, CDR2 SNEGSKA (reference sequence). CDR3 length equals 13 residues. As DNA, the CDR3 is TGCAGTGCCAGGAAGGACCTCATGTATGAGAAGTTCTTC. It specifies CSARKDLMYEKFF.

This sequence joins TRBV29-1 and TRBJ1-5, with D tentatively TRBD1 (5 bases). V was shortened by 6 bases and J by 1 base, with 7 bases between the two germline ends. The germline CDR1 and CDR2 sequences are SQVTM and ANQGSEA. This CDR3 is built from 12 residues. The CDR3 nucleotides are TGCAGCGTCCGGGACAGCAATCAGCCCCAGCATTTT. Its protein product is CSVRDSNQPQHF.

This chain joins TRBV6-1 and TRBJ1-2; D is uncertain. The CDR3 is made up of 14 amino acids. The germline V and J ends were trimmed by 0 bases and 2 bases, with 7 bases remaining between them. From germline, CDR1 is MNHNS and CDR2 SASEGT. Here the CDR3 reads CASSEAVGNYGYTF. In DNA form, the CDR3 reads TGTGCCAGCAGTGAAGCGGTAGGGAACTATGGCTACACCTTC.

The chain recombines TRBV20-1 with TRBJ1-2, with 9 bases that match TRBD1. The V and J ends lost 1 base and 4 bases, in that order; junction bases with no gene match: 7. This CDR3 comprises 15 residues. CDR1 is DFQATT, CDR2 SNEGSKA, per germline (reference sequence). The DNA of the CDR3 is TGCAGTGCTAGAGGGCCCAGGACAGGGGCCTATGGCTACACCTTC. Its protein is CSARGPRTGAYGYTF.

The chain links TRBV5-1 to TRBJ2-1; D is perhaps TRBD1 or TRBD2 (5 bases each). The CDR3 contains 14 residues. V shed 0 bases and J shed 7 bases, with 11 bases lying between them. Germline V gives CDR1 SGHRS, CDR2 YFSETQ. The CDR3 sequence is CASSLGGVINEQFF. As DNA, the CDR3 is TGCGCCAGCAGCTTGGGAGGGGTGATAAATGAGCAGTTCTTC.

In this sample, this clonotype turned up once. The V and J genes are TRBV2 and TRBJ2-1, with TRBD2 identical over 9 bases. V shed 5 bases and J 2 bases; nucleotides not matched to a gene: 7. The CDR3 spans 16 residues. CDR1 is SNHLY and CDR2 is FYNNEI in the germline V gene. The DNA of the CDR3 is TGTGCCAGCAGTTTTAAGCGGGAGGTGACCTACAATGAGCAGTTCTTC. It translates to CASSFKREVTYNEQFF.

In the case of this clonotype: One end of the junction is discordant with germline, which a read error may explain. In DNA form, the CDR3 reads TGCAGTGCGCGGCGACAGGGTGAAGTTTTCTTT. Amino acids: CSARRQGEVFF. J is TRBJ1-1 and V is TRBV20-1, with 7 bases aligning to TRBD1. Germline CDR1 and CDR2: DFQATT and SNEGSKA (reference sequence). This CDR3 has 11 residues.

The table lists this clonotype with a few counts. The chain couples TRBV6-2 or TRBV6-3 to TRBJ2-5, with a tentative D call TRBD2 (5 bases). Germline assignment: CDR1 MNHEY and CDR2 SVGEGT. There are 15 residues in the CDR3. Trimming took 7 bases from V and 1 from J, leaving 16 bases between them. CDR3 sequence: CASKGEGDFQETQYF. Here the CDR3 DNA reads TGTGCCAGCAAAGGAGAGGGCGATTTCCAAGAGACCCAGTACTTC.

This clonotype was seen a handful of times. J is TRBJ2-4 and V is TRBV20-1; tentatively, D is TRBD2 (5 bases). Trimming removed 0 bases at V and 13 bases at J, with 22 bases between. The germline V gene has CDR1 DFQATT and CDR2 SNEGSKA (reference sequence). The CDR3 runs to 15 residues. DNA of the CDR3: TGCAGTGCTAGAGAGGGGTATGGGTTGAGGGTGGAGCAGTACTTC. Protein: CSAREGYGLRVEQYF.

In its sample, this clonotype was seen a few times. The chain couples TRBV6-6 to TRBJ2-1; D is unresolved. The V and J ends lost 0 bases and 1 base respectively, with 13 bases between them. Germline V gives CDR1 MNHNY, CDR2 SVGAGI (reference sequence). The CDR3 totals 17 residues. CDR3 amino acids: CASSYSRRSLSYNEQFF. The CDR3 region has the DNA TGTGCCAGCAGTTACTCGAGGCGCTCGCTTTCCTACAATGAGCAGTTCTTC.

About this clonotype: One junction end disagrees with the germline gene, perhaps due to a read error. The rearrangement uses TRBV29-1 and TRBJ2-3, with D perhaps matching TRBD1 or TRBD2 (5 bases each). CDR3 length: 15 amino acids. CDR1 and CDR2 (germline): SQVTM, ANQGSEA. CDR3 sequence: CSSARVSRGTGTQYF. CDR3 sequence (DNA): TGCAGCTCGGCACGGGTGTCGAGGGGCACAGGTACGCAGTATTTT.

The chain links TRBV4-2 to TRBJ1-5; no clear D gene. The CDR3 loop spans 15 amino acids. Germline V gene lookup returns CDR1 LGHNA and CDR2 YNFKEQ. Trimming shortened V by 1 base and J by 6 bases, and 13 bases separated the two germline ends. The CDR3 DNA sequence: TGTGCCAGCAGCCAAGTCACGGGCTCGGGTCAGCCCCAGCATTTT. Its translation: CASSQVTGSGQPQHF.

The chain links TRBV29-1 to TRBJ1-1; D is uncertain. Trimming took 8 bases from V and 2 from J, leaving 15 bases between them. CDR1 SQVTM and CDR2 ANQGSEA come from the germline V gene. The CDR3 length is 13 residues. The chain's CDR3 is CSINKRENTEAFF. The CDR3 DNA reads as TGCAGCATCAACAAACGTGAAAACACTGAAGCTTTCTTT.

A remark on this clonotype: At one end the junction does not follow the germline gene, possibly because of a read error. The CDR3 DNA sequence: TGCAGCGTTGACAGGGGGGACACTGGAGCTTTCTTT. Amino acids: CSVDRGDTGAFF. The V gene is TRBV29-1, the J gene TRBJ1-1; 7 bases fit TRBD1. This CDR3 spans 12 amino acids. CDR1 SQVTM and CDR2 ANQGSEA come from the germline V gene.

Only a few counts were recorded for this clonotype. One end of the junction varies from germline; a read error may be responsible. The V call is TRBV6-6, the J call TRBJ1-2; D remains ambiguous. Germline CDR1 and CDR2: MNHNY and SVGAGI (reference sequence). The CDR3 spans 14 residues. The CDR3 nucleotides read TGTGCCAGCAGATCTTTAGCGGGAAACTATGACTACACCTTC. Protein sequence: CASRSLAGNYDYTF.

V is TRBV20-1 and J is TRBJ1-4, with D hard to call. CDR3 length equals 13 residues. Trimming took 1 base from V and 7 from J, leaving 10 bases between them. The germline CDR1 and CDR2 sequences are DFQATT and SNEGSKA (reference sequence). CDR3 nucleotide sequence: TGCAGTGCTAGAGGGGCCGGGGTTGAAAAACTGTTTTTT. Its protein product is CSARGAGVEKLFF.

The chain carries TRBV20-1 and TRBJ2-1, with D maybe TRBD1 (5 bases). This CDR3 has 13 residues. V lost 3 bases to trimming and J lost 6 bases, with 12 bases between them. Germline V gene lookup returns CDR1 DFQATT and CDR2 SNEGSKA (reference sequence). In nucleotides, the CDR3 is TGCAGTGCTAGGGCGACAGTAGGCAATGAGCAGTTCTTC. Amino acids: CSARATVGNEQFF.

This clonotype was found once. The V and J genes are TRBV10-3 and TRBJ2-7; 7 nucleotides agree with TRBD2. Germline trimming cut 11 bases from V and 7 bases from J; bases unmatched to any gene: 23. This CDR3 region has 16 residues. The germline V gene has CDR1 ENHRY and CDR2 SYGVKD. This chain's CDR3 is CALARASGSLRSEQYF. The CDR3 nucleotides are TGTGCCCTCGCAAGGGCTAGCGGCAGCCTGAGGAGTGAGCAGTACTTC.